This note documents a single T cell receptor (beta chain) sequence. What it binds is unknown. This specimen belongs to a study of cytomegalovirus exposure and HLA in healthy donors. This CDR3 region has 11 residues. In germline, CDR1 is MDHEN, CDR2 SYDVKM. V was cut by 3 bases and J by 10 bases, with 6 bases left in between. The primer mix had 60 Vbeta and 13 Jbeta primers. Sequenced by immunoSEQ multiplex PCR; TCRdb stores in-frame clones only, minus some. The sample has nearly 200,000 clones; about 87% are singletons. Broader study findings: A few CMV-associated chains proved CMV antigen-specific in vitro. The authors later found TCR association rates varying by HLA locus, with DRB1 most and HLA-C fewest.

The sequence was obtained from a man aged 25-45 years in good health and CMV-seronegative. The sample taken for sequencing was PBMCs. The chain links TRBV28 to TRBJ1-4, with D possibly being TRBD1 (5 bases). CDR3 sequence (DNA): TGTGCCAGCAGTTTGCAGGGAAAACTGTTTTTT. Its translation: CASSLQGKLFF.